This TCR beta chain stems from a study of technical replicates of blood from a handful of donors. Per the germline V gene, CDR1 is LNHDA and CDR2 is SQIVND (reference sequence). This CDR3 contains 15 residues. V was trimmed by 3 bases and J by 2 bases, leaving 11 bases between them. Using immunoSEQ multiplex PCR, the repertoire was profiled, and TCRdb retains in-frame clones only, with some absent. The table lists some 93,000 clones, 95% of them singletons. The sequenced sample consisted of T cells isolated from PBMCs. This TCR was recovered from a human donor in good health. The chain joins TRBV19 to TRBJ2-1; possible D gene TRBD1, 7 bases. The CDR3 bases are TGTGCCAGTAGTATCGGGGGACAGACCTACAATGAGCAGTTCTTC. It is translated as CASSIGGQTYNEQFF.